The present T cell receptor beta chain was sequenced within a study of blood T cell repertoires in COVID-19. Repertoires were generated with immunoSEQ multiplex PCR, while TCRdb's copy carries only in-frame clones and drops some. The repertoire holds about 260,000 clones, 75% to 90% seen once, with roughly 4% in the top ten. The source material was PBMCs or T cells enriched from blood (not recorded which). The origin of this receptor is a woman aged 25 to 45 with acute COVID-19.

This chain's CDR3 is CASSLGSSGRTGELFF. CDR3 DNA: TGTGCCAGCAGCTTGGGATCGAGCGGGAGGACCGGGGAGCTGTTTTTT. V usage is TRBV7-2 and J usage is TRBJ2-2; 9 bases map to TRBD2. The J segment lost 5 bases and the V segment lost 3 bases, leaving 7 bases of the junction unmatched. Germline V gene data show CDR1 as SGHTA and CDR2 as FQGNSA. This CDR3 has 16 amino acids.